This T cell receptor (beta chain) derives from a study of blood T cell repertoires in COVID-19. Whole-study context: There were acute and convalescent COVID-19 samples, and they came from the United States, Italy and Spain. PBMCs, B-cell-depleted T cells, or T cells were the source of the cDNA or gDNA that made up the material.

Original processing methods: Reference gene primer amplification gave estimated nucleated cell counts. The assay was immunoSEQ multiplex PCR, and TCRdb's table has in-frame clones only and misses some. V and J calls and clone size are those listed in that table; D and trimming were worked out from the DNA. The repertoire holds around 100,000 clones, 80% seen once, with under 35% in the top ten. The clonotype comes from a man between 65 and 85 years old with active or convalescent COVID-19. Sequencing was performed on peripheral blood.

The chain's CDR3 is CASSPGGERSSYEQYF. CDR3 sequence (DNA): TGTGCCAGCAGCCCCGGGGGTGAAAGGAGCTCCTACGAGCAGTACTTC. This chain joins TRBV28 and TRBJ2-7; weak D call: TRBD2 (6 bases). This CDR3 has 16 amino acids. The germline V and J ends were trimmed by 6 bases and 0 bases, with 18 bases remaining between them. Germline V CDR1 and CDR2: MDHEN, SYDVKM.